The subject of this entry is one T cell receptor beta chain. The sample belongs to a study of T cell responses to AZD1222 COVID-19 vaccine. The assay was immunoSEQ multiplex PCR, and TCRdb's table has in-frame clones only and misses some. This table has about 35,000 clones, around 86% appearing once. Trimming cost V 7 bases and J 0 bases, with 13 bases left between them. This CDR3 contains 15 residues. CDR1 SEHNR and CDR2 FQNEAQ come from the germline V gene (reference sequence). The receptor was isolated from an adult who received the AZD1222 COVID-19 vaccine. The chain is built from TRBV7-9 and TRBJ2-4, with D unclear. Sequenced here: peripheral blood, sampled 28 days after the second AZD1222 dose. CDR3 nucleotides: TGTGCCAGCACGGATTCCTCCCTAGCCAAAAACATTCAGTACTTC. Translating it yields CASTDSSLAKNIQYF.